This TCR beta chain was identified in a study of breast tumors, draining lymph nodes, adjacent tissues. TCRdb fed the multiplex PCR reads into MiXCR, producing one record per CDR3 protein. The sample comprises around 140,000 distinct CDR3 sequences, around 22% of which are singletons, and roughly 2.5% rests with the top ten. Breast cancer patients provided tissue from their axillary draining lymph nodes. The CDR3 covers 17 residues. The ends were cut back, 5 bases at V and 0 bases at J, with 20 bases in the middle. CDR1 is SGHTA and CDR2 is FQGNSA in the germline V gene. This clonotype was counted ten times or more. Its specificity is not known. Study-wide findings and caveats: Tumor TCR diversity was below lymph nodes but above nontumor tissue. Tumor T cell lymph node origin was a supported hypothesis, not proven. Luminal-like breast cancer showed significantly greater tumor-nontumor repertoire similarity than basal-like breast cancer did. The data were judged consistent with most tumor T cells coming from lymph node and expanding in tumor.

Specimen: axillary lymph node tissue. The receptor's source is a female donor with breast cancer. Some clones in this sample may be carry-over from other donors' samples. The chain carries TRBV7-2 and TRBJ2-7; no firm D call. DNA for the CDR3: TGTGCCAGCAGCCCAAAAACCGGGCCCTCGAGCTCCTACGAGCAGTACTTC. Its translation: CASSPKTGPSSSYEQYF.